This T cell receptor beta chain stems from a study of T cells in Graves' hyperthyroidism and ophthalmopathy. Template material for amplifying TCR beta CDR3 regions consisted of RNA transcripts. The HTBI primer set drove a first-round RT-PCR of the TCR CDR3. From the multiplex PCR reads, TCRdb called clonotypes with MiXCR, one entry per CDR3 protein. The sample shows hundreds of thousands of distinct CDR3 sequences, roughly a quarter of them seen only once. Looked up from germline, CDR1 is GTSNPN and CDR2 is SVGIG (reference sequence). With 3 bases removed from V and 11 bases from J, the gap between germline ends came to 16 bases. CDR3 size: 12 residues.

V and J are TRBV30 and TRBJ1-1; D remains unclear. The clonotype originates from a woman aged 25 to 45 with Graves' ophthalmopathy. The specimen was blood. The CDR3 sequence: CAWRRQDAGAFF. The CDR3 coding sequence is TGTGCCTGGAGGAGGCAGGATGCTGGGGCTTTCTTT.